This T cell receptor beta chain was sequenced in a study of cytomegalovirus exposure and HLA in healthy donors. Sequenced by immunoSEQ multiplex PCR; TCRdb stores in-frame clones only, minus some. This sample has about 200,000 clones, with around 86% found just once. A word on this clone: Its specificity is unknown.

Study findings and constraints: The finding came from a later analysis; first-cohort TCR clusters tended to co-occur in the roughly 110 validation repertoires.

The CDR3 runs to 11 residues. This chain connects TRBV21-1 to TRBJ1-2. TRBV21-1 corresponds to a pseudogene. The sequence was obtained from a woman between 18 and 29 years old in good health and CMV-seropositive. The sequencing input was PBMCs. Here the CDR3 reads CASREPGGYTF. The DNA for the CDR3 is TGTGCCAGCAGGGAACCGGGGGGCTACACCTTC.